A single sample gave rise to the 10 T cell receptor beta chains below, sequenced in a study of T cells in Graves' hyperthyroidism and ophthalmopathy. Amplification targeted TCR beta CDR3 regions from RNA transcripts. The HTBI set primed first-round TCR CDR3 RT-PCR. TCRdb re-derived calls from the multiplex PCR reads in MiXCR, one entry per CDR3 protein. In the table there are about 52,000 distinct CDR3 sequences, less than 60% of which are singletons. The sample was blood. These receptor sequences come from a woman between 50 and 59 years old with Graves' ophthalmopathy.

Details on this clonotype: One junction end disagrees with the germline gene, perhaps due to a read error. V and J are TRBV5-1 and TRBJ2-5, with D possibly TRBD2 on 6 matching bases. CDR1 is SGHRS, CDR2 YFSETQ, per germline. This CDR3 spans 13 amino acids. The CDR3 bases are TGCGCCAGCAGCTTGGGACTAGTGGAGACCAAGTACTTC. This codes for CASSLGLVETKYF.

This clonotype was observed at least ten times. CDR3 sequence reads: CASSPGQGAYNEQFF. For the CDR3, the DNA is TGTGCCAGCAGTCCCGGACAGGGGGCCTACAATGAGCAGTTCTTC. V and J are TRBV6-4 and TRBJ2-1; TRBD1 matches at 10 bases. Germline-derived CDR1 and CDR2 are MRHNA and SNTAGT. The V gene end was trimmed by 5 bases and the J gene end by 2 bases; junction bases not matched to a gene: 3. The CDR3 loop spans 15 amino acids.

The V and J genes are TRBV10-3 and TRBJ2-2, with 7 bases that match TRBD1. The CDR3 covers 15 residues. The germline V gene encodes CDR1 ENHRY and CDR2 SYGVKD. J was trimmed by 16 bases and V by 2 bases; bases with no gene match: 16. The CDR3 DNA reads TGTGCCATCAGTGAGACTAGAGGGGGCACCGGGAAGCCGTTTTTT. Its translation: CAISETRGGTGKPFF.

This chain joins TRBV7-2 and TRBJ2-7, with 9 bases aligning to TRBD1. The V gene end was trimmed by 5 bases and the J gene end by 6 bases; junction bases not matched to a gene: 8. This CDR3 comprises 14 residues. Per the germline V gene, CDR1 is SGHTA and CDR2 is FQGNSA. The CDR3 reads CASSGRTGEVEQYF. CDR3 bases: TGTGCCAGCAGCGGCCGGACAGGGGAGGTCGAGCAGTACTTC. The whole variable domain, filled in from reference TRBV7-2 and TRBJ2-7, reads GAGVSQSPSNKVTEKGKDVELRCDPISGHTALYWYRQSLGQGLEFLIYFQGNSAPDKSGLPSDRFSAERTGGSVSTLTIQRTQQEDSAVYLCASSGRTGEVEQYFGPGTRLTVT.

By share of the sample, this clonotype is medium-sized. The chain recombines TRBV24-1 with TRBJ2-1; D is possibly TRBD1 or TRBD2 (5 bases each). The germline CDR1 and CDR2 sequences are KGHDR and SFDVKD. There are 14 residues in the CDR3. Trimming removed 3 bases at V and 9 bases at J, with 14 bases between. The chain's CDR3 is CATSDDRGQTEQFF. CDR3 in DNA: TGTGCCACCAGTGATGACCGGGGCCAGACTGAGCAGTTCTTC.

This clonotype was seen repeatedly, ten times or more. This chain uses TRBV7-2 with TRBJ2-7; D is unresolved. The CDR3 is 15 residues long. The ends were cut back, 1 base at V and 0 bases at J, with 10 bases in the middle. Germline CDR1 is SGHTA and CDR2 is FQGNSA. The CDR3 sequence: CASSLENGNSYEQYF. CDR3 nucleotides: TGTGCCAGCAGCTTAGAAAATGGAAACTCCTACGAGCAGTACTTC.

This clonotype was recorded once. No conserved phenylalanine or tryptophan ends this CDR3, so it is likely a read error. The rearrangement links TRBV7-9 to TRBJ2-3; possible D gene TRBD2, 6 bases. Germline CDR1 is SEHNR and CDR2 is FQNEAQ (reference sequence). V lost 5 bases and J lost 6, with 18 bases in between. There are 15 residues in the CDR3. This CDR3 reads CASSIMEGSTDTQYL. In DNA, the CDR3 is TGTGCCAGCAGCATAATGGAGGGATCGACTGATACGCAGTATCTT.

This clonotype came up many times. The chain employs TRBV6-6 and TRBJ1-1; D gene unclear. Germline-derived CDR1 and CDR2 are MNHNY and SVGAGI (reference sequence). The CDR3 length is 12 residues. Trimming removed 6 bases from V and 7 bases from J, with 12 bases in between. CDR3 coding DNA: TGTGCCAGCAGGGTGGGGAATCGTGAAGCTTTCTTT. As protein: CASRVGNREAFF.

Comments on this clonotype: The junction departs from germline at one end; a sequencing error may be responsible. This chain uses TRBV5-1 with TRBJ2-7, with D possibly called TRBD1 or TRBD2 (7 bases each). The germline gives CDR1 SGHRS, CDR2 YFSETQ. CDR3 length equals 13 residues. CDR3 residues: CASRGGRGYEQYF. CDR3 sequence (DNA): TGTGCCAGCAGGGGGGGAAGGGGTTACGAGCAGTACTTC. The complete variable domain, with remaining parts taken from reference TRBV5-1 and TRBJ2-7, reads KAGVTQTPRYLIKTRGQQVTLSCSPISGHRSVSWYQQTPGQGLQFLFEYFSETQRNKGNFPGRFSGRQFSNSRSEMNVSTLELGDSALYLCASRGGRGYEQYFGPGTRLTVT.

This clonotype has a handful of counts. The CDR3 sequence is CASKASTYYNEQFF. DNA of the CDR3: TGTGCCAGTAAGGCTAGCACATACTACAATGAGCAGTTCTTC. This chain uses TRBV19 with TRBJ2-1; perhaps TRBD2 as D (5 bases). CDR1 LNHDA and CDR2 SQIVND come from the germline V gene (reference sequence). The CDR3 is made up of 14 amino acids. Trimming shortened V by 7 bases and J by 3 bases, and 13 bases separated the two germline ends.